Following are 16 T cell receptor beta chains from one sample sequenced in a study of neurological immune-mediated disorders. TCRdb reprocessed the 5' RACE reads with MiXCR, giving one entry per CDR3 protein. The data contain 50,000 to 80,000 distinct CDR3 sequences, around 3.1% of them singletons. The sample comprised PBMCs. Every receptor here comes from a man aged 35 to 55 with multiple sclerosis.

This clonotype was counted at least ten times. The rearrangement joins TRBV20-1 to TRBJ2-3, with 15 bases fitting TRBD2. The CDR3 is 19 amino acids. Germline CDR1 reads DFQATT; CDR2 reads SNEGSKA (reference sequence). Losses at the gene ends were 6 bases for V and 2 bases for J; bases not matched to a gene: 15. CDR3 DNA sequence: TGCAGTGCACCCCCGGGACTAGCGGGGGGCTTGGGTTCCACAGATACGCAGTATTTT. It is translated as CSAPPGLAGGLGSTDTQYF.

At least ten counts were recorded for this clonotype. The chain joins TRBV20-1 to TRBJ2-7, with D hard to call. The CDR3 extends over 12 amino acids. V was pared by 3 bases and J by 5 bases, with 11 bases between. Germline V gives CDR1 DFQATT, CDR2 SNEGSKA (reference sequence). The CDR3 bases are TGCAGTGCTAGTCCTCCGCTGCACGAGCAGTACTTC. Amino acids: CSASPPLHEQYF.

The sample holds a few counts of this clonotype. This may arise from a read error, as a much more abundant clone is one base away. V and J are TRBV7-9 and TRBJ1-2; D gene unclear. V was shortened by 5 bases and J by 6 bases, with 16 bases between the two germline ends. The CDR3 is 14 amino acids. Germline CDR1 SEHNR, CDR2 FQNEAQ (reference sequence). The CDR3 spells CASSPRKGFNGYTF. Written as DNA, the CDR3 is TGTGCCAGCAGCCCTCGAAAGGGTTTCAATGGCTACACCTTC.

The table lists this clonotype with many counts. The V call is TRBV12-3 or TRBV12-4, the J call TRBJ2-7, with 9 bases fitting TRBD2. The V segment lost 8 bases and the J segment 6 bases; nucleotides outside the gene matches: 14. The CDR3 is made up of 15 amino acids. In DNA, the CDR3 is TGTGCCAGCCTCTTAAGGGCGGGAGGGCCGGGCGAGCAGTACTTC. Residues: CASLLRAGGPGEQYF.

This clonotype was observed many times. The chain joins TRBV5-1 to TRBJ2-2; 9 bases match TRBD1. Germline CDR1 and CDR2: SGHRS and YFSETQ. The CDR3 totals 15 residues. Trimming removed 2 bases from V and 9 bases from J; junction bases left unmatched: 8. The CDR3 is CASSLGDRAIWELFF. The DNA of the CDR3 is TGCGCCAGCAGCTTAGGGGACAGGGCGATTTGGGAGCTGTTTTTT. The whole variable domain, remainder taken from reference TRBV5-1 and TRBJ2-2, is KAGVTQTPRYLIKTRGQQVTLSCSPISGHRSVSWYQQTPGQGLQFLFEYFSETQRNKGNFPGRFSGRQFSNSRSEMNVSTLELGDSALYLCASSLGDRAIWELFFGEGSRLTVL.

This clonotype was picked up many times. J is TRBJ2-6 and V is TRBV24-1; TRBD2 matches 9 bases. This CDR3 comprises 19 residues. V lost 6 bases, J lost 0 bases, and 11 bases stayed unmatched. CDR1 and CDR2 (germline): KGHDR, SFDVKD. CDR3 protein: CATSTISGRTGSGANVLTF. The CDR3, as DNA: TGTGCCACCAGTACAATTAGCGGGAGAACGGGCTCTGGGGCCAACGTCCTGACTTTC.

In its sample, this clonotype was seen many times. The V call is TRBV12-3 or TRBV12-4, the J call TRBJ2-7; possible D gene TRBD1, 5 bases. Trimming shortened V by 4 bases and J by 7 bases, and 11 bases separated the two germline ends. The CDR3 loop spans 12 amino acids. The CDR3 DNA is TGTGCCAGCAGTTCAGGGTTACGGGAGCAGTACTTC. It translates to CASSSGLREQYF.

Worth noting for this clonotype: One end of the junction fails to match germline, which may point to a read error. The CDR3 protein is CDSSIRGQPQHF. For the CDR3, the DNA is TGTGACAGCAGCATAAGGGGTCAGCCCCAGCATTTT. The chain links TRBV6-2 or TRBV6-3 to TRBJ1-5; D may be TRBD1 (5 bases). Germline V gene data show CDR1 as MNHEY and CDR2 as SVGEGT. This CDR3 has 12 amino acids.

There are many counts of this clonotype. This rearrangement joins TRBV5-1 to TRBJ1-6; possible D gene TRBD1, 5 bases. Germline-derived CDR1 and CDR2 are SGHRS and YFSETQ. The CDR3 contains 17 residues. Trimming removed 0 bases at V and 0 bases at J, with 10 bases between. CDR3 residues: CASSLGEGSSYNSPLHF. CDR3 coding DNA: TGCGCCAGCAGCTTGGGCGAGGGGAGCTCCTATAATTCACCCCTCCACTTT.

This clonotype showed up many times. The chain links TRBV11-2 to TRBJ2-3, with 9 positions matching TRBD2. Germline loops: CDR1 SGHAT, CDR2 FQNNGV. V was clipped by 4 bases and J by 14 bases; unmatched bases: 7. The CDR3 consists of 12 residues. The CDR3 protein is CASSSGTSFLYF. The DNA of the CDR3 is TGTGCCAGCAGCTCCGGGACTAGCTTTCTGTATTTT.

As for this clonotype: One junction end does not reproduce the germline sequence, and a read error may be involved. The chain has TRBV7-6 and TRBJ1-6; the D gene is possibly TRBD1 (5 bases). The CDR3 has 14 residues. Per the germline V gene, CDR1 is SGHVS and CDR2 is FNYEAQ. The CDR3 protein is CASRAGTGYSTLNF. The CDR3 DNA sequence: TGTGCCAGCAGAGCGGGGACGGGCTACTCAACCCTCAACTTT.

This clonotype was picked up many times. CDR3 region: CASSPRLPRGTGELFF. CDR3 DNA sequence: TGTGCCAGCAGCCCCCGGCTACCCCGGGGCACCGGGGAGCTGTTTTTT. This rearrangement joins TRBV27 to TRBJ2-2, with D possibly being TRBD2 (5 bases). Germline values: CDR1 MNHEY, CDR2 SMNVEV (reference sequence). V shed 6 bases and J shed 4 bases, with 18 bases lying between them. This CDR3 is 16 amino acids long.

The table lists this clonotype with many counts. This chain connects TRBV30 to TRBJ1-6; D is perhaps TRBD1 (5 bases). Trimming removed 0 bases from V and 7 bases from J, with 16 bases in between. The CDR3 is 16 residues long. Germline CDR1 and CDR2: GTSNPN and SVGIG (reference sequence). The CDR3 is CAWSVDGARANSPLHF. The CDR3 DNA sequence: TGTGCCTGGAGTGTCGACGGGGCCAGGGCGAATTCACCCCTCCACTTT.

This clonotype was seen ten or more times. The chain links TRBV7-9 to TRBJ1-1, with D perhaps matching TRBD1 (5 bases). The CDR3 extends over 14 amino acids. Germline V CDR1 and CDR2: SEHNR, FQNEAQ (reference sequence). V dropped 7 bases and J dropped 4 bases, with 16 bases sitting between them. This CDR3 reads CASTSGGLITEAFF. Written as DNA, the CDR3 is TGTGCCAGCACCTCGGGGGGGTTGATCACTGAAGCTTTCTTT.

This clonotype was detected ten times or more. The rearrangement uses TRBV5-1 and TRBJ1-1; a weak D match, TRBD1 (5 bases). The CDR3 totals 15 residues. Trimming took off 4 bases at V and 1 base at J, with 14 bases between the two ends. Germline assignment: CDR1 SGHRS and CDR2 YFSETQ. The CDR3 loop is CASSLQGNANTEAFF. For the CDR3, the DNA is TGCGCCAGCAGCCTCCAGGGAAACGCGAACACTGAAGCTTTCTTT.

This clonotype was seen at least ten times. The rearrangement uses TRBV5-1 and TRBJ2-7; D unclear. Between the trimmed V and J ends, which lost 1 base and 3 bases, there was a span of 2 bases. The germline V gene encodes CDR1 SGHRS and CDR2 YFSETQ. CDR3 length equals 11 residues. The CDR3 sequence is CASSLHYEQYF. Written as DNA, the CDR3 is TGCGCCAGCAGCTTGCACTACGAGCAGTACTTC.